A selection of T cell receptor beta chains follows, all from one sample in a study of CD8 T cells in ankylosing spondylitis. TCRdb called the 5' RACE reads again in MiXCR, with one record for every CDR3 protein. Found here are 300,000 to 350,000 distinct CDR3 sequences, about 20% of them singletons; the top ten hold 3% to 4%. Sequenced: blood, either unsorted or a sorted T cell fraction (not recorded which). The source of these receptors is a female donor with ankylosing spondylitis or in good health (not recorded which). Both conserved end residues are part of each CDR3. The order of the fields is clone size, J gene, D gene, V gene, CDR3 DNA, CDR3 protein. D genes are given only for firm matches. Clone size is given for some rows only: seen once, a few or many times, or a class if the clone is expanded.

many | TRBJ2-1 | - | TRBV29-1 | TGCAGCGTTGGGTCCGTGGGAGGCTCCTACAATGAGCAGTTCTTC | CSVGSVGGSYNEQFF
many | TRBJ1-5 | - | TRBV10-3 | TGTGCCATCAAGGCCCCAGGGAGGGGGCAGCCCCAGCATTTT | CAIKAPGRGQPQHF
- | TRBJ2-7 | - | TRBV7-8 | TGTGCCAGCAGCTTAGGTCGGGAGCGGACGAGATCCTACGAGCAGTACTTC | CASSLGRERTRSYEQYF
few | TRBJ2-7 | - | TRBV29-1 | TGCAGCGCCGCACAGGGATCCTACGAGCAGTACTTC | CSAAQGSYEQYF
few | TRBJ2-1 | TRBD2 | TRBV5-1 | TGCGCCAGCAGCCCCGGACTAGCGGGAGCGGGTGAGCAGTTCTTC | CASSPGLAGAGEQFF
few | TRBJ1-1 | - | TRBV7-2 | TGTGCCAGCAGCTTAGCTTGGGGGGGCGCGAACACTGAAGCTTTCTTT | CASSLAWGGANTEAFF
once | TRBJ1-1 | - | TRBV5-1 | TGCGCCAGCAGCTTGAATCGGGCTGAAGCTTTCTTT | CASSLNRAEAFF
few | TRBJ2-7 | TRBD2 | TRBV3-1 | TGTGCCAGCAGCAGGGAGGGGAGTCCCTACGAGCAGTACTTC | CASSREGSPYEQYF
- | TRBJ2-7 | - | TRBV14 | TGTGCCAGCAGCCAAGGGGGAGTCCGCTACGAGCAGTACTTC | CASSQGGVRYEQYF
few | TRBJ2-5 | TRBD2 | TRBV12-3/TRBV12-4 | TGTGCCAGCAGTTTAGGACTAGCGGGACCCCAGGAAGAGACCCAGTACTTC | CASSLGLAGPQEETQYF
once | TRBJ2-5 | - | TRBV12-3/TRBV12-4 | TGTGCCAGCAGTTTACAGGGGCCAGGGGAGACCCAGTACTTC | CASSLQGPGETQYF
- | TRBJ1-3 | - | TRBV12-3/TRBV12-4 | TGTGCCAGCAGTAGGAAGGACACCATATATTTT | CASSRKDTIYF
- | TRBJ2-5 | - | TRBV20-1 | TGCAGTGCTAGCGGAGCAGGGGAAGAGACCCAGTACTTC | CSASGAGEETQYF
few | TRBJ2-7 | - | TRBV10-3 | TGTGCCACTGCACAGGACCCCTCTCCCGAGCAGTACTTC | CATAQDPSPEQYF
- | TRBJ2-7 | TRBD2 | TRBV20-1 | TGCAGTGGAGAAGCGGGAGCCTCCTACGAGCAGTACTTC | CSGEAGASYEQYF
many | TRBJ2-1 | - | TRBV12-3/TRBV12-4 | TGTGCCAGCAGTCTAACTAGATCTTACTCCTACAATGAGCAGTTCTTC | CASSLTRSYSYNEQFF
- | TRBJ2-6 | - | TRBV3-1 | TGTGCCAGCCTCCCCAACGGGGGTCCCTACTCTGGGGCCAACGTCCTGACTTTC | CASLPNGGPYSGANVLTF
few | TRBJ1-1 | - | TRBV4-1 | TGCGCCAGCAGCCAAGGACAGGAAGCTTTCTTT | CASSQGQEAFF
few | TRBJ2-4 | - | TRBV7-2 | TGTGCCAGCAGCTTAGAGGGAAGGAACATTCAGTACTTC | CASSLEGRNIQYF
few | TRBJ2-3 | TRBD2 | TRBV9 | TGTGCCAGCAGCGTAGGTGGGGTCGGACTAGCGGGAGTCACAGATACGCAGTATTTT | CASSVGGVGLAGVTDTQYF
few | TRBJ2-1 | TRBD2 | TRBV19 | TGTGCCAGTAGTAAGGGGACTAGCGGGTGGTACAATGAGCAGTTCTTC | CASSKGTSGWYNEQFF
once | TRBJ2-7 | TRBD2 | TRBV9 | TGTGCCAGCAGCGTAGGGGTAGCGGGGACCTACGAGCAGTACTTC | CASSVGVAGTYEQYF
- | TRBJ2-3 | - | TRBV7-8 | TGTGCCAGCAGCTTAACTGGGGGGCAGGTGGCAGATACGCAGTATTTT | CASSLTGGQVADTQYF
few | TRBJ1-1 | TRBD1 | TRBV3-1 | TGTGCCAGCAGCCCCTTCGGGACAGGGGGATTTGAAGCTTTCTTT | CASSPFGTGGFEAFF
many | TRBJ2-2 | - | TRBV6-5 | TGTGCCAGCAGTTACTCCTCGGATCCGGGCACCGGGGAGCTGTTTTTT | CASSYSSDPGTGELFF
- | TRBJ2-1 | - | TRBV20-1 | TGCAGTGCTAGCCAACAGTGGACTGGCTCAAATGAGCAGTTCTTC | CSASQQWTGSNEQFF
- | TRBJ2-5 | - | TRBV20-1 | TGCAGTGCTAGACCTTTCGTCGGGGGAGATGGGACCCAGTACTTC | CSARPFVGGDGTQYF
- | TRBJ2-1 | TRBD2 | TRBV10-3 | TGTGCCATCAGTTTAAGGGGACTAGCGGGAGGCGGGGGTAAGAATGAGCAGTTCTTC | CAISLRGLAGGGGKNEQFF
few | TRBJ2-1 | TRBD2 | TRBV12-3/TRBV12-4 | TGTGCCAGCAGTAGACTAGCGGGAGGTCCCTACAATGAGCAGTTCTTC | CASSRLAGGPYNEQFF
- | TRBJ1-2 | - | TRBV5-4 | TGTGCCAGCAGCTTGAGTTCTAGAGTAAACTATGGCTACACCTTC | CASSLSSRVNYGYTF
- | TRBJ2-3 | - | TRBV5-1 | TGCGCCAGCAGACTTCAGGTTAGCACAGATACGCAGTATTTT | CASRLQVSTDTQYF
few | TRBJ2-7 | - | TRBV20-1 | TGCAGTGCTAGGAACGCGGGTAGGCTAGGGAACGAGCAGTACTTC | CSARNAGRLGNEQYF
few | TRBJ2-7 | TRBD1 | TRBV5-1 | TGCGCCAGCAGCTTCCGTTCAGGGGGCGCGTCCTACGAGCAGTACTTC | CASSFRSGGASYEQYF
many | TRBJ2-1 | - | TRBV20-1 | TGCAGTGCTTGCCCGGACCTCTACAATGAGCAGTTCTTC | CSACPDLYNEQFF
- | TRBJ2-5 | - | TRBV29-1 | TGCAGCGTTGAAGTTGGTGGCAGAAGAGGGGAGACCCAGTACTTC | CSVEVGGRRGETQYF
- | TRBJ1-4 | TRBD1 | TRBV6-5 | TGTGCCAGCAGTTACCGAACCGGGACAGGGACTAATGAAAAACTGTTTTTT | CASSYRTGTGTNEKLFF
few | TRBJ2-5 | TRBD1 | TRBV9 | TGTGCCAGCAGCGTCAGGGGGCGGGAGACCCAGTACTTC | CASSVRGRETQYF
- | TRBJ2-7 | - | TRBV7-2 | TGTGCCAGCAGCTTAGAGGGGCCAAGCTCCTACGAGCAGTACTTC | CASSLEGPSSYEQYF
few | TRBJ1-3 | - | TRBV12-3/TRBV12-4 | TGTGCCAGCAGTTTTAACAGAAACACCATATATTTT | CASSFNRNTIYF
- | TRBJ2-1 | - | TRBV6-1 | TGTGCCAGCAGTCGCGCAAGGGGGACCGCCTACAATGAGCAGTTCTTC | CASSRARGTAYNEQFF
few | TRBJ2-1 | - | TRBV20-1 | TGCAGTGCTAAAATCTTAGTCAATGAGCAGTTCTTC | CSAKILVNEQFF
many | TRBJ2-1 | TRBD2 | TRBV20-1 | TGCAGTGCTGGGGGGGTGACTAGTTGGGATGAGCAGTTCTTC | CSAGGVTSWDEQFF
few | TRBJ2-1 | TRBD2 | TRBV6-1 | TGTGCCATCAGTGAAGCCCGTTTAGCGGGACAAAACAATGAGCAGTTCTTC | CAISEARLAGQNNEQFF
many | TRBJ2-3 | - | TRBV20-1 | TGCAGTGTTAACCCCCCGGACACGGCGCAGTATTTT | CSVNPPDTAQYF
few | TRBJ2-3 | TRBD2 | TRBV2 | TGTGCCAGCAGAGCCGGACTAGCGGGATCAGATACGCAGTATTTT | CASRAGLAGSDTQYF